This TCR beta chain was retrieved from a study of cytomegalovirus exposure and HLA in healthy donors. Concerning this clone itself: The target antigen is unknown.

The PCR contained 60 Vbeta and 13 Jbeta primers. This table comes from immunoSEQ multiplex PCR, and its TCRdb copy is limited to in-frame clones, with some not included. This sample has 85,000 to 100,000 clones; 55% to 65% occur once, and the top ten carry 2.3%. Notes on the study in general: A later analysis linked 16,951 TCR beta sequences to HLA alleles at 0.05 false discovery rate.

Sequenced: PBMCs. The receptor comes from a human donor in good health.

The CDR3 loop is CASSRQGPALGSPLHF. The CDR3 coding sequence is TGTGCCAGCAGCCGACAGGGACCGGCTCTAGGTTCACCCCTCCACTTT. The chain couples TRBV5-5 to TRBJ1-6, with TRBD1 matching over 7 bases. V was clipped by 4 bases and J by 9 bases; unmatched bases: 13. The CDR3 is 16 amino acids. The germline V gene has CDR1 SGHKS and CDR2 YYEKEE (reference sequence).